Following are 23 T cell receptor beta chains from one sample sequenced in a study of molecular identifiers for immune sequencing clone quantification. TCRdb passed the PCR reads through MiXCR, listing each CDR3 protein once. The repertoire has 70,000 to 90,000 distinct CDR3 sequences, around 20% of them found once; the top ten carry more than 0.85%. Sample: naive CD8+ T cells from blood, with Jurkat cell RNA spiked in. The subset: FACS-sorted CD8+CD4-CCR7+CD45RA+ naive T cells. Receptors originate from a human donor in good health. Some libraries in this study had Jurkat cell RNA spiked in.

The J gene is TRBJ1-2, the V gene TRBV6-2 or TRBV6-3; weak D call: TRBD1 (5 bases). The CDR3 runs 13 residues. V lost 6 bases and J lost 5, with 13 bases in between. CDR1 is MNHEY, CDR2 SVGEGT, per germline. In DNA form, the CDR3 reads TGTGCCAGCAGCGTTCCAGGGATTTATGGCTACACCTTC. Amino acids: CASSVPGIYGYTF.

Remarks on this clonotype: Germline is not matched at one junction end, which may reflect a read error. The chain uses TRBV27 and TRBJ2-1, with TRBD2 as a possible D gene (5 bases). This CDR3 comprises 12 residues. CDR1 and CDR2 (germline): MNHEY, SMNVEV (reference sequence). CDR3 residues: CASSFAGNERFF. The CDR3 coding sequence is TGCGCCAGCAGTTTCGCCGGGAATGAGCGGTTCTTC.

This clonotype was picked up many times. The chain uses TRBV6-5 and TRBJ2-3, with D tentatively TRBD1 or TRBD2 (5 bases each). V dropped 2 bases and J dropped 1 base, with 7 bases sitting between them. The CDR3 loop spans 14 amino acids. CDR1 MNHEY and CDR2 SVGAGI come from the germline V gene. CDR3 DNA sequence: TGTGCCAGCAGTTACGGGACGCGCACAGATACGCAGTATTTT. Amino acids: CASSYGTRTDTQYF.

This clonotype was seen just once. A much larger clonotype is one base distant, so this may be a read error. This chain joins TRBV7-9 and TRBJ1-4; D gene unclear. The CDR3 spans 16 residues. Trimming removed 5 bases at V and 8 bases at J, with 21 bases between. The germline gives CDR1 SEHNR, CDR2 FQNEAQ (reference sequence). The CDR3 DNA reads as TGTGCCAGCAGCCCACCCACAGAGGTAGGAAAAGAAAAACTGTTTTTT. Translation: CASSPPTEVGKEKLFF.

The chain joins TRBV3-1 to TRBJ2-3; D uncertain. Trimming cost V 4 bases and J 5 bases, with 7 bases left between them. The CDR3 covers 12 residues. CDR1 and CDR2 from the germline V gene are LGHDT and YNNKEL (reference sequence). The CDR3 DNA reads TGTGCCAGCAGCCTACTGGGAGATACGCAGTATTTT. It translates to CASSLLGDTQYF.

As concerns this clonotype: A read error may be the cause here, since a much bigger clone is one base away. The chain carries TRBV6-2 or TRBV6-3 and TRBJ2-3; 8 bases align to TRBD2. Per germline, CDR1 MNHEY and CDR2 SVGEGT. The CDR3 has 12 amino acids. The CDR3 region has the DNA TGTGCCGGCAGTCCGGGGGGGTTGGAGCAGTATTTT. Translation gives CAGSPGGLEQYF.

By sample share, this clonotype is medium-sized. This chain connects TRBV13 to TRBJ2-3; TRBD1 matches at 7 bases. In germline, CDR1 is PRHDT, CDR2 FYEKMQ (reference sequence). This CDR3 has 15 amino acids. The V and J ends lost 5 bases and 3 bases, in that order; junction bases with no gene match: 8. The CDR3 protein is CASSPTGTATDTQYF. CDR3 in DNA: TGTGCCAGCAGCCCTACCGGGACAGCGACAGATACGCAGTATTTT. The entire variable domain, with the rest obtained from reference TRBV13 and TRBJ2-3, is as follows: AAGVIQSPRHLIKEKRETATLKCYPIPRHDTVYWYQQGPGQDPQFLISFYEKMQSDKGSIPDRFSAQQFSDYHSELNMSSLELGDSALYFCASSPTGTATDTQYFGPGTRLTVL.

Note on this clonotype: The junction shows a germline mismatch at one end, possibly a read error. This chain joins TRBV6-2 or TRBV6-3 and TRBJ2-7; D remains unclear. The CDR3 runs to 11 residues. CDR1 is MNHEY and CDR2 is SVGEGT in the germline V gene. Here the CDR3 DNA reads TGTGCCAGCAGCACCTCCCACGAGCAGTACTTC. Its translation: CASSTSHEQYF.

This clonotype was seen only a few times. The V and J genes are TRBV2 and TRBJ2-1; D is ambiguous. Germline V gene data show CDR1 as SNHLY and CDR2 as FYNNEI. This CDR3 has 17 residues. V was trimmed by 0 bases and J by 0 bases, leaving 12 bases between them. The CDR3 bases are TGTGCCAGCAGTGAAGCGTCGTTGGGCGTCTCCTACAATGAGCAGTTCTTC. Amino acid sequence: CASSEASLGVSYNEQFF.

The chain combines TRBV11-2 with TRBJ1-6; D unclear. Per germline, CDR1 SGHAT and CDR2 FQNNGV. The V gene lost 2 bases and the J gene lost 6 bases, with 11 bases spanning the gap. This CDR3 spans 15 amino acids. In DNA, the CDR3 is TGTGCCAGCAGCTTACGCCAGACCACTAATTCACCCCTCCACTTT. Residues: CASSLRQTTNSPLHF.

This clonotype has just a few counts. This rearrangement joins TRBV27 to TRBJ2-1, with TRBD2 matching over 11 bases. J was trimmed by 4 bases and V by 6 bases; bases with no gene match: 8. Germline V gives CDR1 MNHEY, CDR2 SMNVEV (reference sequence). The length of the CDR3 is 16 residues. In DNA, the CDR3 is TGTGCCAGCAGCCTTAGCGGGGGGGCTATATACAATGAGCAGTTCTTC. Encoded protein: CASSLSGGAIYNEQFF.

Ten or more counts support this clonotype. J is TRBJ2-3 and V is TRBV7-6; D is ambiguous. This CDR3 has 13 amino acids. The germline V gene has CDR1 SGHVS and CDR2 FNYEAQ. Trimming removed 5 bases from V and 2 bases from J, with 8 bases in between. This CDR3 reads CASSRKVTDTQYF. The CDR3 region has the DNA TGTGCCAGCAGCCGCAAAGTCACAGATACGCAGTATTTT.

Many counts were recorded for this clonotype. The chain recombines TRBV29-1 with TRBJ1-1; D perhaps matches TRBD1 (5 bases). CDR1 and CDR2 from the germline V gene are SQVTM and ANQGSEA. This CDR3 contains 15 residues. V gave up 1 base and J gave up 4 bases, with 16 bases separating them. In DNA form, the CDR3 reads TGCAGCGTTGAAGCGATGGGGGGTTTGAGCACTGAAGCTTTCTTT. It translates to CSVEAMGGLSTEAFF.

This clonotype was observed many times. This chain links TRBV9 with TRBJ1-1, with D possibly TRBD1 on 5 matching bases. CDR1 is SGDLS, CDR2 YYNGEE, per germline. This CDR3 region has 13 residues. The V end was cut by 3 bases, the J end by 7 bases, with 13 bases between. CDR3 coding DNA: TGTGCCAGCAGCGCTTGGGGGGGAGGTGAAGCTTTCTTT. Translated, it gives CASSAWGGGEAFF.

The sample holds many counts of this clonotype. The junction and the germline gene differ at one end; a read error may be behind it. This sequence joins TRBV7-7 and TRBJ2-2, with TRBD2 as a possible D gene (5 bases). This CDR3 is built from 17 residues. Germline CDR1 reads SSHAT; CDR2 reads FNYEAQ (reference sequence). CDR3 residues: CASSGPGGPSNTGELFF. CDR3 in DNA: TGTGCTAGCAGCGGCCCAGGCGGACCATCGAACACCGGGGAGCTGTTTTTT.

This clonotype was counted ten times or more. The gene calls are TRBV5-8 and TRBJ2-5, with D tentatively TRBD1 (5 bases). Trimming stripped 0 bases from V and 1 base from J, with 16 bases between. There are 17 residues in the CDR3. The germline V gene has CDR1 SGHTS and CDR2 YDEGEE. As DNA, the CDR3 is TGTGCCAGCAGCTTGGCCCCAGGGATACCTACCCAAGAGACCCAGTACTTC. It codes for CASSLAPGIPTQETQYF.

This clonotype was seen many times. The rearrangement joins TRBV6-2 or TRBV6-3 to TRBJ2-1; 8 bases align to TRBD1. Germline V lookup: CDR1 MNHEY, CDR2 SVGEGT. The CDR3 sequence is 18 residues long. Unmatched junction bases numbered 15, after V lost 7 bases and J lost 1 base. The CDR3 DNA sequence: TGTGCCAGCAACATTCTTGGTGCAGGGGGCCTTTCCTACAATGAGCAGTTCTTC. Its protein is CASNILGAGGLSYNEQFF.

This clonotype was counted many times. The J gene is TRBJ2-7, the V gene TRBV27; the match to TRBD1 covers 10 bases. Germline CDR1 and CDR2: MNHEY and SMNVEV (reference sequence). Trimming removed 6 bases from V and 3 bases from J; junction bases left unmatched: 5. The length of the CDR3 is 14 residues. The CDR3 reads CASSPRTGGYEQYF. CDR3 sequence (DNA): TGTGCCAGCAGCCCAAGGACAGGGGGCTACGAGCAGTACTTC.

Worth noting for this clonotype: A much larger clone lies one base from this, so it may be a read error. This chain joins TRBV10-2 and TRBJ1-1, with no clear D. V lost 0 bases to trimming and J lost 6 bases, with 8 bases between them. Germline CDR1 is WSHSY and CDR2 is SAAADI. CDR3 length: 13 amino acids. The CDR3 protein is CASSESGDAEAFF. Written as DNA, the CDR3 is TGCGCCAGCAGTGAGTCTGGTGACGCTGAAGCTTTCTTT.

This chain's CDR3 is CASSQGTAKTGNTEAFF. CDR3 bases: TGTGCCAGCAGCCAAGGGACAGCGAAGACGGGGAATACTGAAGCTTTCTTT. This sequence joins TRBV3-1 and TRBJ1-1; a weak D match, TRBD1 (6 bases). Germline V gene lookup returns CDR1 LGHDT and CDR2 YNNKEL (reference sequence). This CDR3 comprises 17 residues. Trimming stripped 1 base from V and 5 bases from J, with 20 bases between.

This clonotype was picked up a small number of times. This may stem from a read error, because a much larger clone lies one nucleotide away. The chain carries TRBV4-1 and TRBJ1-1, with TRBD1 matching 8 bases. The V gene's germline CDR1 is MGHRA and CDR2 YSYEKL. Trimming cost V 4 bases and J 7 bases; bases outside gene matches: 14. The CDR3 extends over 16 amino acids. CDR3 nucleotide sequence: TGCGCCAGCAGCCCCACAGGGGGTCTCATTATCGGTGAAGCTTTCTTT. It is translated as CASSPTGGLIIGEAFF.

This clonotype was detected many times. The chain links TRBV20-1 to TRBJ2-2, with D possibly matching TRBD2 (6 bases). CDR3 length: 13 amino acids. Germline values: CDR1 DFQATT, CDR2 SNEGSKA (reference sequence). Trimming shortened V by 0 bases and J by 7 bases, and 9 bases separated the two germline ends. The CDR3 region is CSARDGGSGELFF. In DNA form, the CDR3 reads TGCAGTGCTAGAGACGGAGGGAGCGGGGAGCTGTTTTTT.

This clonotype has ten or more counts. This chain links TRBV4-2 with TRBJ2-5; perhaps TRBD2 as D (5 bases). Looked up from germline, CDR1 is LGHNA and CDR2 is YNFKEQ. This CDR3 comprises 15 residues. Trimming stripped 2 bases from V and 1 base from J, with 11 bases between. CDR3 DNA sequence: TGTGCCAGCAGCCAAAAACCTAGCTCCCAAGAGACCCAGTACTTC. It specifies CASSQKPSSQETQYF.